This T cell receptor (beta chain) was identified in a study of shared clonotypes between healthy human individuals. Germline V gene lookup returns CDR1 MDHEN and CDR2 SYDVKM. Trimming removed 6 bases from V and 6 bases from J; junction bases left unmatched: 5. The CDR3 covers 14 residues. Produced via immunoSEQ multiplex PCR; TCRdb's table is partial and in-frame only. The repertoire holds 2 million to 2.5 million clones, with about 92% as singletons. The rearrangement joins TRBV28 to TRBJ1-4, with TRBD1 matching over 9 bases. This TCR derives from a man aged 18-30 years in good health. Some clones in this sample may be carry-over from other donors' samples. Input material: naive CD4+ T cells from PBMCs. Sample subset: CD45RA+ positively selected. CDR3 sequence reads: CASSTGQGYEKLFF. The CDR3 bases are TGTGCCAGCAGCACGGGACAGGGATATGAAAAACTGTTTTTT.